The subject of this entry is one T cell receptor (beta chain). The antigen is unknown. The data are from a study of T cells in Graves' hyperthyroidism and ophthalmopathy. Study results and limitations: Blood samples included most of the expanded thyroid clonotypes exceeding 0.001.

Amplification yielded TCR beta CDR3 regions, with RNA transcripts as the source. Carried out on the TCR CDR3, a first-round RT-PCR used the HTBI primer set. TCRdb re-analysed the multiplex PCR reads in MiXCR, keeping a single row per CDR3 protein. This table has more than 600,000 distinct CDR3 sequences, around 15% appearing once. The CDR3 loop spans 13 amino acids. Germline lookup yields CDR1 GTSNPN and CDR2 SVGIG (reference sequence). V was clipped by 0 bases and J by 3 bases; unmatched bases: 0. Sequencing was carried out using blood. The chain uses TRBV30 and TRBJ2-7; 9 nucleotides match TRBD1. The receptor's source is a man aged 18 to 30 with Graves' hyperthyroidism. For the CDR3, the DNA is TGTGCCTGGAGTGTGGGACAGGGCTACGAGCAGTACTTC. Its protein is CAWSVGQGYEQYF.